This T cell receptor beta chain appears in the sequencing data of a study of cytomegalovirus exposure and HLA in healthy donors. Vbeta (60) and Jbeta (13) primers were used in the PCR. Assay: immunoSEQ multiplex PCR; the TCRdb copy retains only in-frame clones and omits some. Found here are 100,000 to 150,000 clones, about 82% of them singletons; the top ten hold less than 2%. Broader study findings: Per a prior analysis, the majority of TCR beta V segments were productive roughly 87% or roughly 30% of the time. Rare TCR sequences predominated, though certain public TCRs were found in many donors. Later analysis revealed greater clonal expansion in HLA-associated TCR beta chains than in equally common others.

Germline CDR1 and CDR2: MNHNS and SASEGT. V lost 11 bases to trimming and J lost 6 bases; unmatched junction nucleotides: 4. The CDR3 covers 13 residues. A word on this clone: Its cognate antigen is unknown.

Sequencing was performed on PBMCs. The sequence came from a man in his fifties in good health and CMV-seronegative. This chain joins TRBV6-1 and TRBJ1-6; the match to TRBD1 covers 10 bases. The CDR3 coding sequence is TGTGCCGGCCGGACAGGGGGTAATTCACCCCTCCACTTT. Translated: CAGRTGGNSPLHF.